This T cell receptor beta chain was retrieved from a study of blood T cell repertoires in COVID-19. Patients at the Seattle site were enrolled during active infection and followed longitudinally. In the authors' methods: Estimation of nucleated cell counts was performed using reference gene primer amplification. Data came from immunoSEQ multiplex PCR; TCRdb stores just in-frame clones and leaves some out. Clonal size and the V and J genes are those of that table, whereas D and trimming came from the DNA. Of roughly 300,000 clones listed, 65% to 85% are singletons. Trimming took 3 bases from V and 4 from J; bases not matched to a gene: 6. The CDR3 loop spans 15 amino acids. The germline V gene encodes CDR1 SGHTA and CDR2 FQGNSA.

This clonotype was sampled from a human donor with COVID-19, enrolled during active disease. The donor label of this sample is uncertain. V gene TRBV7-2 combines with J gene TRBJ2-5, with TRBD2 matching 9 bases. Source material: peripheral blood. The CDR3 nucleotides read TGTGCCAGCAGCTTTAGCGGGAGCGTAGGAGAGACCCAGTACTTC. Translated, it gives CASSFSGSVGETQYF.